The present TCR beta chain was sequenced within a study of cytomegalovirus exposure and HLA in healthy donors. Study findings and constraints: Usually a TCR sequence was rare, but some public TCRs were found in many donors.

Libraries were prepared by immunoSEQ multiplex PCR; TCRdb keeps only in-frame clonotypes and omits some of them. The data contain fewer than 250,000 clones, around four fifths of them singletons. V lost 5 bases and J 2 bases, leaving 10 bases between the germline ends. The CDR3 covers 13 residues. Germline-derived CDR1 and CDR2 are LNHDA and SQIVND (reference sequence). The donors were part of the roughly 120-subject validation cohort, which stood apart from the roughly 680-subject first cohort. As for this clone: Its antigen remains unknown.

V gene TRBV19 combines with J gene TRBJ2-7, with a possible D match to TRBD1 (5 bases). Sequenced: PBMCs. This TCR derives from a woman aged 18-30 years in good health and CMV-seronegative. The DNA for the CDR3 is TGTGCCAGTAGTCCAAGACAGACCTACGAGCAGTACTTC. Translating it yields CASSPRQTYEQYF.